A single sample gave rise to the 26 T cell receptor beta chains below, sequenced in a study of T cells in Graves' hyperthyroidism and ophthalmopathy. TCR beta CDR3 regions were amplified from RNA transcripts. The HTBI primer set drove a first-round RT-PCR of the TCR CDR3. MiXCR, applied by TCRdb to the multiplex PCR reads, yields one record per CDR3 protein. This table has some 490,000 distinct CDR3 sequences, 20% to 25% appearing once. Sequencing was done on a sample of blood. The receptor source for this set is a woman in her seventies with Graves' ophthalmopathy.

Concerning this clonotype: A much larger clone is a single base away; this may be a read error. The chain links TRBV28 to TRBJ2-7; 8 bases line up with TRBD2. Germline loops: CDR1 MDHEN, CDR2 SYDVKM. CDR3 length: 15 residues. CDR3 bases: TGTGCCAGCAGTCCCGGGGGGGCGGGACTCTACGAGCAGTGCTTC. It yields the protein CASSPGGAGLYEQCF.

This clonotype occurred many times. The chain is built from TRBV28 and TRBJ2-5; D is possibly TRBD1 (5 bases). Germline V gene sequence: CDR1 MDHEN, CDR2 SYDVKM. The CDR3 is 13 amino acids. V shed 9 bases and J shed 5 bases, with 16 bases lying between them. CDR3 protein: CASQGMSWETQYF. CDR3 nucleotides: TGTGCCAGTCAGGGAATGTCTTGGGAGACCCAGTACTTC.

In this sample, this clonotype turned up many times. This chain links TRBV6-1 with TRBJ1-1; D remains ambiguous. CDR1 is MNHNS and CDR2 is SASEGT in the germline V gene. Trimming took 3 bases from V and 0 from J, leaving 11 bases between them. There are 15 residues in the CDR3. CDR3 nucleotides: TGTGCCAGCAGTGAGTCTGTGGCGGTGAACACTGAAGCTTTCTTT. As protein: CASSESVAVNTEAFF.

This chain uses TRBV6-2 or TRBV6-3 with TRBJ2-1; no firm D call. The CDR3 is 15 amino acids. Germline lookup yields CDR1 MNHEY and CDR2 SVGEGT. Trimming stripped 6 bases from V and 0 bases from J, with 12 bases between. The CDR3 nucleotides read TGTGCCAGCAGCCGGAAGATGACCTCCTACAATGAGCAGTTCTTC. Amino acid sequence: CASSRKMTSYNEQFF.

This rearrangement joins TRBV3-1 to TRBJ2-1, with 15 bases matching TRBD2. The CDR3 extends over 17 amino acids. Germline trimming cut 6 bases from V and 8 bases from J; bases unmatched to any gene: 11. The V gene's germline CDR1 is LGHDT and CDR2 YNNKEL (reference sequence). The DNA of the CDR3 is TGTGCCAGCAGAGGACTAGCGGGAGGGCCTTCCATCGATGAGCAGTTCTTC. It yields the protein CASRGLAGGPSIDEQFF.

This clonotype has a handful of counts. The V call is TRBV20-1, the J call TRBJ2-3, with TRBD2 identical over 7 bases. This CDR3 is 16 amino acids long. The germline V gene has CDR1 DFQATT and CDR2 SNEGSKA (reference sequence). V was clipped by 0 bases and J by 6 bases; unmatched bases: 12. The CDR3 sequence is CSARDSGTTLLDTQYF. CDR3 sequence (DNA): TGCAGTGCTAGAGATTCCGGGACTACCCTTTTGGATACGCAGTATTTT.

There are a few counts of this clonotype. The gene calls are TRBV7-2 and TRBJ1-6; the D gene is possibly TRBD1 (5 bases). The germline V and J ends were trimmed by 5 bases and 6 bases, with 17 bases remaining between them. In germline, CDR1 is SGHTA, CDR2 FQGNSA. This CDR3 is 16 amino acids long. Here the CDR3 reads CASSPRGGLGNSPLHF. Here the CDR3 DNA reads TGTGCCAGCAGCCCAAGGGGTGGGTTGGGTAATTCACCCCTCCACTTT.

This clonotype turned up a few times. The chain links TRBV19 to TRBJ1-5; TRBD1 matches at 8 bases. CDR1 is LNHDA and CDR2 is SQIVND in the germline V gene (reference sequence). Losses at the gene ends were 4 bases for V and 6 bases for J; bases not matched to a gene: 2. The CDR3 covers 13 residues. The CDR3 DNA reads TGTGCCAGTAGTACTCAGGGGGCTCAGCCCCAGCATTTT. This sequence encodes CASSTQGAQPQHF. The full variable domain, completed using reference TRBV19 and TRBJ1-5, is DGGITQSPKYLFRKEGQNVTLSCEQNLNHDAMYWYRQDPGQGLRLIYYSQIVNDFQKGDIAEGYSVSREKKESFPLTVTSAQKNPTAFYLCASSTQGAQPQHFGDGTRLSIL.

The V gene is TRBV3-1, the J gene TRBJ2-5, with 11 bases lining up with TRBD2. The junction had 7 bases not matched to a gene; V was cut back by 3 bases and J by 7 bases. The CDR3 is 15 amino acids. CDR1 and CDR2 from the germline V gene are LGHDT and YNNKEL (reference sequence). In DNA, the CDR3 is TGTGCCAGCAGCCATTTTTCTAGCGGGGGGTCGACCCAGTACTTC. This sequence encodes CASSHFSSGGSTQYF.

This clonotype was found many times. The chain recombines TRBV11-2 with TRBJ2-3; D gene uncertain. With 0 bases removed from V and 2 bases from J, the gap between germline ends came to 9 bases. This CDR3 comprises 15 residues. The germline gives CDR1 SGHAT, CDR2 FQNNGV. Written as DNA, the CDR3 is TGTGCCAGCAGCTTAGATAGAGGAAACACAGATACGCAGTATTTT. Protein product: CASSLDRGNTDTQYF.

This chain uses TRBV5-6 with TRBJ2-4; the match to TRBD2 covers 7 bases. The J segment lost 2 bases and the V segment lost 0 bases, leaving 2 bases of the junction unmatched. The CDR3 runs 15 residues. The germline V gene encodes CDR1 SGHDT and CDR2 YYEEEE. Written as DNA, the CDR3 is TGTGCCAGCAGCTTGGTCGGGGGGACCAAAAACATTCAGTACTTC. It yields the protein CASSLVGGTKNIQYF.

The rearrangement joins TRBV12-3 or TRBV12-4 to TRBJ2-7; 8 nucleotides agree with TRBD2. Losses at the gene ends were 5 bases for V and 4 bases for J; bases not matched to a gene: 7. The CDR3 runs 14 residues. The CDR3 DNA is TGTGCCAGCAGTCCGGGACTAGTAAGGTACGAGCAGTACTTC. Translation gives CASSPGLVRYEQYF.

This clonotype was counted many times. The chain employs TRBV2 and TRBJ1-1, with 9 bases lining up with TRBD1. The germline V gene encodes CDR1 SNHLY and CDR2 FYNNEI. The J segment lost 0 bases and the V segment lost 4 bases, leaving 3 bases of the junction unmatched. The CDR3 length is 15 residues. The CDR3 region is CASSVGQGLNTEAFF. The CDR3 nucleotides are TGTGCCAGCAGTGTGGGACAGGGACTGAACACTGAAGCTTTCTTT.

V gene TRBV6-1 combines with J gene TRBJ1-2, with 7 bases matching TRBD1. Germline loops: CDR1 MNHNS, CDR2 SASEGT. With 10 bases clipped from V and 3 bases from J, the junction kept 14 bases outside the gene matches. The length of the CDR3 is 15 residues. DNA for the CDR3: TGTGCCACCAGAGGAAGGGGGCGATTAGACTATGGCTACACCTTC. It encodes CATRGRGRLDYGYTF.

The chain is built from TRBV7-2 and TRBJ2-7; possible D gene TRBD1, 5 bases. V lost 5 bases and J 3 bases, leaving 11 bases between the germline ends. The CDR3 extends over 13 amino acids. The germline V gene encodes CDR1 SGHTA and CDR2 FQGNSA. The CDR3 region is CASSMDTFYEQYF. The CDR3 nucleotides read TGTGCCAGCAGCATGGACACCTTCTACGAGCAGTACTTC.

This clonotype was observed at least ten times. This chain links TRBV15 with TRBJ1-1, with D perhaps TRBD1 (5 bases). V was cut by 1 base and J by 4 bases, with 10 bases left in between. The germline CDR1 and CDR2 sequences are LNHNV and YYDKDF (reference sequence). The CDR3 length is 14 residues. The CDR3 sequence: CATSRVQVVTEAFF. CDR3 DNA sequence: TGTGCCACCAGCAGAGTACAGGTTGTCACTGAAGCTTTCTTT.

This clonotype was counted many times. The chain couples TRBV11-2 to TRBJ2-1; 10 positions agree with TRBD2. After removal of 5 bases from V and 3 bases from J, the junction contained 7 bases not matched to a gene. Germline lookup yields CDR1 SGHAT and CDR2 FQNNGV. The CDR3 totals 16 residues. Here the CDR3 DNA reads TGTGCCAGCAGCACCACCACTAGCGGGGACTACAATGAGCAGTTCTTC. Protein sequence: CASSTTTSGDYNEQFF.

As concerns this clonotype: At one end the junction does not follow the germline gene, possibly because of a read error. This sequence joins TRBV7-2 and TRBJ1-4; D is perhaps TRBD1 (5 bases). In germline, CDR1 is SGHTA, CDR2 FQGNSA. The CDR3 is 16 amino acids. The CDR3 reads CASSLTFREANEELFF. CDR3 DNA: TGTGCCAGCAGCTTAACATTCAGGGAGGCTAATGAAGAACTGTTTTTT.

A few counts support this clonotype. This chain joins TRBV7-9 and TRBJ1-2; D not resolved. Germline CDR1 reads SEHNR; CDR2 reads FQNEAQ (reference sequence). V dropped 1 base and J dropped 7 bases, with 13 bases sitting between them. The CDR3 totals 14 residues. The CDR3 DNA is TGTGCCAGCAGCTTAGAGGCTGCGAATCTTGGCTACACCTTC. It translates to CASSLEAANLGYTF.

This clonotype has ten or more counts. The rearrangement uses TRBV7-2 and TRBJ2-7, with TRBD2 matching over 10 bases. Germline V gives CDR1 SGHTA, CDR2 FQGNSA. The junction had 5 bases not matched to a gene; V was cut back by 0 bases and J by 6 bases. CDR3 length: 15 amino acids. Here the CDR3 reads CASSLAPSGSAEQYF. The CDR3 DNA reads TGTGCCAGCAGCTTAGCGCCTAGCGGGAGTGCCGAGCAGTACTTC.

This clonotype appeared a few times. The rearrangement links TRBV5-1 to TRBJ2-2, with no clear D. The CDR3 runs 13 residues. CDR1 and CDR2 from the germline V gene are SGHRS and YFSETQ. V gave up 2 bases and J gave up 10 bases, with 12 bases separating them. In DNA form, the CDR3 reads TGCGCCAGCAGCTTCGACTTCGTCGCGGAGCTGTTTTTT. Its protein is CASSFDFVAELFF.

In this sample, this clonotype turned up many times. The rearrangement uses TRBV18 and TRBJ2-7, with no clear D. CDR1 KGHSH and CDR2 LQKENI come from the germline V gene. The V gene lost 6 bases and the J gene lost 7 bases, with 10 bases spanning the gap. The CDR3 is 11 residues long. The CDR3 bases are TGTGCCAGCTCGCAAGAAAGGGAGCAGTACTTC. Protein product: CASSQEREQYF.

In this sample, this clonotype turned up a few times. The chain uses TRBV6-6 and TRBJ2-7, with D uncertain. Germline V lookup: CDR1 MNHNY, CDR2 SVGAGI (reference sequence). Trimming pared 0 bases from V and 0 bases from J, leaving 9 bases between. This CDR3 spans 15 amino acids. CDR3 DNA: TGTGCCAGCAGTTACTCATTGGCGGCCTCCTACGAGCAGTACTTC. It specifies CASSYSLAASYEQYF.

The chain uses TRBV7-8 and TRBJ1-4, with D perhaps TRBD1 (6 bases). Trimming took off 5 bases at V and 4 bases at J, with 11 bases between the two ends. From germline, CDR1 is SGHVS and CDR2 FQNEAQ. CDR3 length equals 14 residues. The CDR3: CASSPWTDNEKLFF. The CDR3 nucleotides are TGTGCCAGCAGCCCTTGGACAGATAATGAAAAACTGTTTTTT.

The chain combines TRBV5-1 with TRBJ1-1; a weak D match, TRBD1 (5 bases). V was shortened by 1 base and J by 1 base, with 8 bases between the two germline ends. Germline V gene lookup returns CDR1 SGHRS and CDR2 YFSETQ. CDR3 length equals 14 residues. This CDR3 is CASSLWGGNTEAFF. The CDR3 nucleotides are TGCGCCAGCAGCTTGTGGGGCGGGAACACTGAAGCTTTCTTT.

The rearrangement joins TRBV10-3 to TRBJ1-6, with D possibly matching TRBD1 (5 bases). V was trimmed by 8 bases and J by 6 bases, leaving 14 bases between them. This CDR3 has 14 residues. The germline V gene has CDR1 ENHRY and CDR2 SYGVKD. In DNA form, the CDR3 reads TGTGCCATCGGGGGTCAAAAGGGTAATTCACCCCTCCACTTT. Its protein product is CAIGGQKGNSPLHF.